The 8 T cell receptor beta chains presented below share a single source sample, sequenced in a study of cytomegalovirus exposure and HLA in healthy donors. The primer mix had 60 Vbeta and 13 Jbeta primers. Repertoires were generated with immunoSEQ multiplex PCR, while TCRdb's copy carries only in-frame clones and drops some. This sample has over 100,000 clones; nearly 65% occur once, and the top ten carry about 9%. The sample was PBMCs. These receptors were obtained from a man aged 40-55 years in good health and CMV-seropositive.

The chain joins TRBV28 to TRBJ2-7; D perhaps matches TRBD2 (5 bases). V lost 3 bases, J lost 0 bases, and 6 bases lay in between. Germline CDR1 is MDHEN and CDR2 is SYDVKM. CDR3 size: 13 residues. The CDR3 protein is CASSFEGSYEQYF. CDR3 nucleotides: TGTGCCAGCAGTTTCGAGGGCTCCTACGAGCAGTACTTC.

The chain couples TRBV5-1 to TRBJ2-7; 7 nucleotides match TRBD1. V gave up 4 bases and J gave up 3 bases; unmatched junction bases: 4. CDR1 is SGHRS and CDR2 is YFSETQ in the germline V gene. The CDR3 is 13 residues long. Here the CDR3 reads CASSTGQVYEQYF. DNA of the CDR3: TGCGCCAGCAGCACCGGACAGGTCTACGAGCAGTACTTC. Combining the CDR3 with reference TRBV5-1 and TRBJ2-7 gives the whole variable domain KAGVTQTPRYLIKTRGQQVTLSCSPISGHRSVSWYQQTPGQGLQFLFEYFSETQRNKGNFPGRFSGRQFSNSRSEMNVSTLELGDSALYLCASSTGQVYEQYFGPGTRLTVT.

The V gene is TRBV7-9, the J gene TRBJ2-7, with D possibly matching TRBD2 (6 bases). Trimming pared 2 bases from V and 8 bases from J, leaving 16 bases between. From germline, CDR1 is SEHNR and CDR2 FQNEAQ (reference sequence). CDR3 length: 14 residues. For the CDR3, the DNA is TGTGCCAGCAGCTTATCGGCTAGCGTTGACAAGCAGTACTTC. Translating it yields CASSLSASVDKQYF.

V and J are TRBV7-9 and TRBJ2-7; possible D gene TRBD2, 6 bases. V was shortened by 4 bases and J by 2 bases, with 18 bases between the two germline ends. The V gene's germline CDR1 is SEHNR and CDR2 FQNEAQ (reference sequence). The CDR3 extends over 16 amino acids. CDR3 sequence: CASSSRTGTSPYEQYF. DNA of the CDR3: TGTGCCAGCAGCTCCCGAACTGGGACTTCACCCTACGAGCAGTACTTC.

This clone was picked up a small number of times. The rearrangement links TRBV29-1 to TRBJ2-2; D is possibly TRBD1 (6 bases). Trimming stripped 5 bases from V and 3 bases from J, with 10 bases between. Germline-derived CDR1 and CDR2 are SQVTM and ANQGSEA. The CDR3 totals 13 residues. The CDR3 bases are TGCAGCGTTAACAGGGCGGACACCGGGGAGCTGTTTTTT. Protein: CSVNRADTGELFF.

The V call is TRBV15, the J call TRBJ1-5; no definite D call. With 0 bases removed from V and 4 bases from J, the gap between germline ends came to 7 bases. The CDR3 consists of 14 residues. Per the germline V gene, CDR1 is LNHNV and CDR2 is YYDKDF (reference sequence). The CDR3 nucleotides read TGTGCCACCAGCAGAGATCGAGGGAATCAGCCCCAGCATTTT. Encoded protein: CATSRDRGNQPQHF.

The chain recombines TRBV5-4 with TRBJ2-1; 14 bases align to TRBD2. J was trimmed by 2 bases and V by 4 bases; bases with no gene match: 14. In germline, CDR1 is SGHNT, CDR2 YYREEE (reference sequence). The CDR3 is 20 residues long. The chain's CDR3 is CASSGPGTSGGRGPYNEQFF. The CDR3 DNA reads as TGTGCCAGCAGCGGACCCGGGACTAGCGGGGGACGGGGACCCTACAATGAGCAGTTCTTC.

This clone has a handful of counts. This sequence joins TRBV2 and TRBJ1-1; D perhaps matches TRBD1 (5 bases). CDR1 and CDR2 (germline): SNHLY, FYNNEI. The CDR3 is made up of 13 amino acids. Trimming removed 4 bases from V and 1 base from J, with 7 bases in between. This CDR3 is CASSGDRNTEAFF. In nucleotides, the CDR3 is TGTGCCAGCAGTGGAGACAGGAACACTGAAGCTTTCTTT.